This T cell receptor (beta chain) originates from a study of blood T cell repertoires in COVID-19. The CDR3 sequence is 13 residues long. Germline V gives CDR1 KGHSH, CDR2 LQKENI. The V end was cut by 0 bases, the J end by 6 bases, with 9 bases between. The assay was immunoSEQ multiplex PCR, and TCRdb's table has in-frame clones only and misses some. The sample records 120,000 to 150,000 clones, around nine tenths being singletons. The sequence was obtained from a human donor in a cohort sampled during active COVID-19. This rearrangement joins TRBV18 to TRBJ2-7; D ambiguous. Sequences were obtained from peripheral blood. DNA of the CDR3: TGTGCCAGCTCACCACCGAGGCGAGGCGAGCAGTACTTC. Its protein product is CASSPPRRGEQYF.